These 27 T cell receptor beta chains originate from one sample sequenced in a study of T cell responses to AZD1222 COVID-19 vaccine. Profiling relied on immunoSEQ multiplex PCR, and the TCRdb table lists in-frame clones only, not all of them. The repertoire holds around 100,000 clones, with about 86% as singletons. The material was peripheral blood, obtained on day 0 of AZD1222 vaccination. These receptors all come from an adult in good health.

The chain links TRBV7-2 to TRBJ2-3; D gene unclear. The CDR3 extends over 12 amino acids. The germline gives CDR1 SGHTA, CDR2 FQGNSA. V lost 6 bases, J lost 1 base, and 5 bases lay in between. CDR3 loop: CASRVGTDTQYF. As DNA, the CDR3 is TGTGCCAGCAGGGTCGGCACAGATACGCAGTATTTT.

The chain links TRBV5-1 to TRBJ1-1; D is undetermined. The V gene's germline CDR1 is SGHRS and CDR2 YFSETQ. The CDR3 has 13 amino acids. V was pared by 2 bases and J by 1 base, with 6 bases between. As DNA, the CDR3 is TGCGCCAGCAGCTTAGCTCCGAACACTGAAGCTTTCTTT. Protein sequence: CASSLAPNTEAFF.

This clone showed up just once. V usage is TRBV24-1 and J usage is TRBJ1-2; D is unresolved. The CDR3 sequence is 16 residues long. V was clipped by 3 bases and J by 4 bases, with 17 bases between them. Germline assignment: CDR1 KGHDR and CDR2 SFDVKD. CDR3 DNA: TGTGCCACCAGTGATAATAGCGGGCCCATGGGCTATGGCTACACCTTC. It specifies CATSDNSGPMGYGYTF.

The chain is built from TRBV29-1 and TRBJ1-1; TRBD1 matches at 7 bases. The CDR3 is 15 amino acids. Germline loops: CDR1 SQVTM, CDR2 ANQGSEA. V shed 1 base, J shed 5 bases, and the junction held 10 bases outside the gene matches. CDR3 amino acids: CSVEGRQGVRTEAFF. The CDR3, as DNA: TGCAGCGTTGAAGGTCGGCAGGGGGTAAGGACTGAAGCTTTCTTT.

DNA for the CDR3: TGCAGCCCGAGATCGCCTCAGTTCTATTACTACGAGCAGTACTTC. Translated: CSPRSPQFYYYEQYF. The chain combines TRBV29-1 with TRBJ2-7; D remains unclear. Germline V CDR1 and CDR2: SQVTM, ANQGSEA. The V end lost 8 bases, the J end lost 3 bases, and 23 bases lay between the germline ends. CDR3 length: 15 amino acids.

The chain joins TRBV21-1 to TRBJ1-4; TRBD1, the table's D call, was not compared with the DNA. TRBV21-1 has pseudogene status. The CDR3 runs to 12 residues. The CDR3 DNA sequence: TGTGCCAGCAGCAAAGTGGCCGTAAAACTGTTTTTT. Translation gives CASSKVAVKLFF.

The rearrangement links TRBV5-1 to TRBJ1-6; 9 nucleotides line up with TRBD1. The germline gives CDR1 SGHRS, CDR2 YFSETQ. V lost 2 bases and J lost 10; bases outside the gene matches: 7. The CDR3 runs to 15 residues. The CDR3, as DNA: TGCGCCAGCAGCTTAGTGGACAGGGGAGGCTCACCCCTCCACTTT. Amino acids: CASSLVDRGGSPLHF.

The table lists this clone with a few counts. The rearrangement joins TRBV29-1 to TRBJ2-3, with D possibly being TRBD2 (6 bases). Germline V gene data show CDR1 as SQVTM and CDR2 as ANQGSEA. The V end was cut by 6 bases, the J end by 3 bases, with 10 bases between. This CDR3 has 12 amino acids. For the CDR3, the DNA is TGCAGCGTAGAACTAGCTACAGATACGCAGTATTTT. Translation: CSVELATDTQYF.

V gene TRBV20-1 combines with J gene TRBJ1-2; D is unresolved. The germline V gene encodes CDR1 DFQATT and CDR2 SNEGSKA (reference sequence). This CDR3 is built from 13 residues. The V end was cut by 3 bases, the J end by 0 bases, with 8 bases between. DNA of the CDR3: TGCAGTGCTAGTGAGCAAGCTAACTATGGCTACACCTTC. Protein: CSASEQANYGYTF.

V usage is TRBV6-5 and J usage is TRBJ2-1, with TRBD2 identical over 8 bases. J gave up 10 bases and V 0 bases, and 11 bases lay outside the gene matches. The CDR3 totals 16 residues. Germline CDR1 and CDR2: MNHEY and SVGAGI. The CDR3 loop is CASSYSIGGGRREQFF. CDR3 DNA sequence: TGTGCCAGCAGTTACTCGATCGGGGGGGGCCGTCGGGAGCAGTTCTTC.

The chain carries TRBV5-1 and TRBJ2-2; TRBD1 aligns across 8 bases. CDR1 SGHRS and CDR2 YFSETQ come from the germline V gene. V gave up 4 bases and J gave up 3 bases; unmatched junction bases: 5. The CDR3 is 15 amino acids. CDR3 sequence reads: CASSPQGVDTGELFF. The CDR3 DNA reads as TGCGCCAGCAGCCCACAGGGGGTTGACACCGGGGAGCTGTTTTTT.

J is TRBJ1-1 and V is TRBV6-2 or TRBV6-3; D might be TRBD1 (5 bases). V lost 5 bases to trimming and J lost 7 bases, with 14 bases between them. This CDR3 region has 13 residues. Germline V gene data show CDR1 as MNHEY and CDR2 as SVGEGT. Here the CDR3 reads CASSPQVYSEAFF. DNA for the CDR3: TGTGCCAGCAGTCCACAGGTTTACAGTGAAGCTTTCTTT.

The chain employs TRBV5-1 and TRBJ1-3; D perhaps matches TRBD1 (5 bases). The CDR3 contains 16 residues. V gave up 4 bases and J gave up 0 bases, with 14 bases separating them. Germline V gene lookup returns CDR1 SGHRS and CDR2 YFSETQ. The DNA of the CDR3 is TGCGCCAGCAGCGTCGGGACGTCCGTCTCTGGAAACACCATATATTTT. As protein: CASSVGTSVSGNTIYF.

The chain combines TRBV10-3 with TRBJ2-7; D not certain. The germline V gene has CDR1 ENHRY and CDR2 SYGVKD. The CDR3 sequence is 12 residues long. The V gene lost 0 bases and the J gene lost 4 bases, with 4 bases spanning the gap. The CDR3 region has the DNA TGTGCCATCAGTGAGTCGACTTACGAGCAGTACTTC. It yields the protein CAISESTYEQYF.

This rearrangement joins TRBV7-2 to TRBJ1-1; 9 positions match TRBD1. The CDR3 is 18 residues long. CDR1 and CDR2 (germline): SGHTA, FQGNSA. The V segment lost 5 bases and the J segment 0 bases; nucleotides outside the gene matches: 13. The CDR3 region has the DNA TGTGCCAGCAGCCCAAACAGGGGGCGCGGGAGCATGAACACTGAAGCTTTCTTT. Protein sequence: CASSPNRGRGSMNTEAFF.

This chain connects TRBV3-1 (or the pseudogene TRBV3-2) to TRBJ1-2, with 12 bases lining up with TRBD1. The ends lost 1 base at V and 4 bases at J; junction bases unmatched: 1. The germline CDR1 and CDR2 sequences are LGHDT and YNNKEL (reference sequence). The CDR3 covers 15 residues. CDR3 nucleotides: TGTGCCAGCAGCCAAGGGGGACAGGGGGCCTATGGCTACACCTTC. Protein product: CASSQGGQGAYGYTF.

CDR3 in DNA: TGTGCCAGCAGTGCAATGGTCTACAGGAACGACTATGGCTACACCTTC. Protein product: CASSAMVYRNDYGYTF. The V call is TRBV2, the J call TRBJ1-2, with a possible D match to TRBD1 (5 bases). CDR3 size: 16 residues. CDR1 and CDR2 from the germline V gene are SNHLY and FYNNEI. Trimming removed 4 bases from V and 3 bases from J, with 18 bases in between.

V and J are TRBV18 and TRBJ2-7; 8 bases agree with TRBD2. The ends lost 3 bases at V and 3 bases at J; junction bases unmatched: 10. The germline gives CDR1 KGHSH, CDR2 LQKENI. The CDR3 length is 16 residues. The CDR3 coding sequence is TGTGCCAGCTCACCGCAGGCGGGGGGTTTGAACTACGAGCAGTACTTC. It encodes CASSPQAGGLNYEQYF.

This clone occurred once. In DNA form, the CDR3 reads TGTGCCATCAGTGAACTAGCGAAAGATACGCAGTATTTT. As protein: CAISELAKDTQYF. The chain combines TRBV10-3 with TRBJ2-3; 7 bases map to TRBD2. CDR3 length: 13 amino acids. Per germline, CDR1 ENHRY and CDR2 SYGVKD. After removal of 3 bases from V and 5 bases from J, the junction contained 2 bases not matched to a gene.

The rearrangement uses TRBV4-3 and TRBJ1-5, with D perhaps TRBD1 (5 bases). Germline values: CDR1 LGHNA, CDR2 YSLEER. V was shortened by 0 bases and J by 7 bases, with 7 bases between the two germline ends. The CDR3 covers 13 residues. CDR3 sequence: CASSQDRGQPQHF. The DNA of the CDR3 is TGCGCCAGCAGCCAAGATCGGGGCCAGCCCCAGCATTTT.

V is TRBV15 and J is TRBJ2-1; 8 bases line up with TRBD2. The CDR3 consists of 16 residues. Trimming took 0 bases from V and 3 from J; bases not matched to a gene: 4. CDR1 and CDR2 (germline): LNHNV, YYDKDF (reference sequence). The CDR3 reads CATSRDKAGGYNEQFF. The DNA for the CDR3 is TGTGCCACCAGCAGAGATAAGGCGGGGGGCTACAATGAGCAGTTCTTC.

The rearrangement joins TRBV7-6 to TRBJ2-7; maybe TRBD1 (6 bases). The CDR3 covers 15 residues. Trimming stripped 5 bases from V and 2 bases from J, with 16 bases between. CDR1 is SGHVS, CDR2 FNYEAQ, per germline. The CDR3 DNA is TGTGCCAGCAGCCAACAAGGGGGTTTAACCTACGAGCAGTACTTC. It is translated as CASSQQGGLTYEQYF.

This clone was observed a single time. V usage is TRBV11-2 and J usage is TRBJ2-7; D uncertain. CDR1 is SGHAT, CDR2 FQNNGV, per germline. This CDR3 is 12 amino acids long. V dropped 1 base and J dropped 4 bases, with 5 bases sitting between them. The CDR3 nucleotides are TGTGCCAGCAGCTTAGTTTTTTACGAGCAGTACTTC. This codes for CASSLVFYEQYF.

The chain couples TRBV7-3 to TRBJ2-2, with 9 bases matching TRBD1. The CDR3 loop spans 17 amino acids. Germline CDR1 SGHTA, CDR2 FQGTGA. V lost 5 bases, J lost 6 bases, and 13 bases stayed unmatched. Here the CDR3 reads CASSPDPGTGRAGELFF. The CDR3 region has the DNA TGTGCCAGCAGCCCGGACCCCGGGACAGGGAGAGCCGGGGAGCTGTTTTTT.

The genes are TRBV20-1 and TRBJ1-1, with D unresolved. CDR3 length equals 17 residues. Germline CDR1 and CDR2: DFQATT and SNEGSKA (reference sequence). Trimming pared 3 bases from V and 0 bases from J, leaving 20 bases between. The chain's CDR3 is CSASNLLRSSLNTEAFF. CDR3 nucleotides: TGCAGTGCTAGTAACCTCCTCAGGTCGTCCTTGAACACTGAAGCTTTCTTT.

The chain uses TRBV3-1 (or the pseudogene TRBV3-2) and TRBJ2-7; D uncertain. Germline V gene lookup returns CDR1 LGHDT and CDR2 YNNKEL (reference sequence). This CDR3 is 12 amino acids long. V dropped 4 bases and J dropped 1 base, with 5 bases sitting between them. This chain's CDR3 is CASSLLSYEQYF. The CDR3 DNA follows: TGTGCCAGCAGCCTACTGTCCTACGAGCAGTACTTC.

The rearrangement joins TRBV7-8 to TRBJ1-2; 9 bases align to TRBD1. The length of the CDR3 is 14 residues. The ends lost 4 bases at V and 4 bases at J; junction bases unmatched: 4. CDR1 and CDR2 (germline): SGHVS, FQNEAQ. The CDR3 bases are TGTGCCAGCAGCTCACAGGGGGCGTTCTATGGCTACACCTTC. Amino acids: CASSSQGAFYGYTF.